This T cell receptor beta chain derives from a study of cytomegalovirus exposure and HLA in healthy donors. A multiplex PCR was run with 60 Vbeta primers and 13 Jbeta primers. TCRdb's copy holds only in-frame clones and misses some; the assay was immunoSEQ multiplex PCR. The data contain roughly 200,000 clones, approximately 82% of them singletons. This receptor was taken from a man aged 18 to 29 in good health and CMV-seronegative. Sequencing was performed on PBMCs.

The CDR3 region has the DNA TGTGCCAGCAGCGTATCAGGAGGGACTAATGAAAAACTGTTTTTT. This codes for CASSVSGGTNEKLFF. J is TRBJ1-4 and V is TRBV7-9, with unresolved D. This CDR3 has 15 amino acids. Per the germline V gene, CDR1 is SEHNR and CDR2 is FQNEAQ (reference sequence). V was shortened by 5 bases and J by 2 bases, with 12 bases between the two germline ends.